This T cell receptor beta chain was documented in a study of T cells after yellow fever vaccination. About the research overall: Libraries from low-cell-number fractions were prepared with the SMART-Seq v4 Ultra Low Input RNA kit.

MiXCR, run by TCRdb on the 5' RACE reads, gives a single entry per CDR3 protein. The data contain around 140,000 distinct CDR3 sequences, 6.6% of them singletons. In this sample, this clonotype turned up many times. As yet, its antigen is unknown. Whole-study findings and limits: Re-detected after boosting: most primary clones, about 95% of CD4 and roughly 90% of CD8. Overlap between CD4 and CD8 compartments was detected for a small share of clonotypes. The secondary response showed a weaker magnitude and a faster peak, day 5 versus 15.

J gave up 6 bases and V 6 bases, and 7 bases lay outside the gene matches. The CDR3 extends over 14 amino acids. Germline V lookup: CDR1 ENHRY, CDR2 SYGVKD. This receptor was identified in a man under 40 who received the YFV17D yellow fever vaccine. The genes are TRBV10-3 and TRBJ2-3, with 9 bases aligning to TRBD1. The input for sequencing was CD4+ T cells sorted from PBMCs, taken 10 days after the yellow fever booster vaccination. Written as DNA, the CDR3 is TGTGCCATCAGGGCGGACAGGGGAGGGGATACGCAGTATTTT. This encodes CAIRADRGGDTQYF.